Following are 12 T cell receptor beta chains from one sample sequenced in a study of blood T cell repertoires in COVID-19. Assay used: immunoSEQ multiplex PCR; TCRdb lists only in-frame clones, some missing. The table lists some 90,000 clones, roughly 82% of them singletons. Source material: peripheral blood. The receptors shown here come from a human donor in a cohort sampled during active COVID-19.

J is TRBJ2-1 and V is TRBV5-1, with D perhaps TRBD1 (5 bases). The germline V gene encodes CDR1 SGHRS and CDR2 YFSETQ. Trimming left V 4 bases short and J 5 bases short, with 13 bases between. The CDR3 covers 14 residues. CDR3 region: CASSPWTKNNEQFF. CDR3 nucleotides: TGCGCCAGCAGCCCCTGGACAAAAAACAATGAGCAGTTCTTC.

There are a few counts of this clone. J is TRBJ2-7 and V is TRBV28; 9 positions match TRBD1. The germline V gene has CDR1 MDHEN and CDR2 SYDVKM. This CDR3 spans 16 amino acids. V was pared by 7 bases and J by 4 bases, with 14 bases of the junction left unmatched. CDR3 sequence: CASTLTPGTGMYEQYF. Here the CDR3 DNA reads TGTGCCAGCACCCTAACCCCCGGGACAGGGATGTACGAGCAGTACTTC. The full variable domain, completed using reference TRBV28 and TRBJ2-7, is DVKVTQSSRYLVKRTGEKVFLECVQDMDHENMFWYRQDPGLGLRLIYFSYDVKMKEKGDIPEGYSVSREKKERFSLILESASTNQTSMYLCASTLTPGTGMYEQYFGPGTRLTVT.

This clone was counted once. The rearrangement uses TRBV25-1 and TRBJ1-1; D is undetermined. There are 15 residues in the CDR3. The V gene lost 1 base and the J gene lost 1 base, with 10 bases spanning the gap. Germline V gives CDR1 MGHDK, CDR2 SYGVNS. CDR3 sequence (DNA): TGTGCCAGCAGTGAATTGGCGGGCACGAACACTGAAGCTTTCTTT. It translates to CASSELAGTNTEAFF.

J is TRBJ1-2 and V is TRBV4-1; D gene ambiguous. CDR3 length: 15 amino acids. CDR1 and CDR2 from the germline V gene are MGHRA and YSYEKL. The ends were cut back, 0 bases at V and 4 bases at J, with 12 bases in the middle. This chain's CDR3 is CASSQDPRGSYGYTF. The CDR3 DNA sequence: TGCGCCAGCAGCCAAGACCCTCGAGGGAGCTATGGCTACACCTTC.

Here the CDR3 reads CASSPAARELDTEAFF. DNA of the CDR3: TGCGCCAGCAGCCCAGCGGCGAGGGAGCTGGACACTGAAGCTTTCTTT. The rearrangement links TRBV4-3 to TRBJ1-1; D unclear. Germline lookup yields CDR1 LGHNA and CDR2 YSLEER. The CDR3 consists of 16 residues. V was clipped by 4 bases and J by 3 bases, with 18 bases between them.

The rearrangement joins TRBV3-1 (or the pseudogene TRBV3-2) to TRBJ2-7; 12 bases are a match to TRBD2. V dropped 5 bases and J dropped 3; count of bases not matched to a gene: 2. CDR1 and CDR2 (germline): LGHDT, YNNKEL (reference sequence). The CDR3 loop spans 14 amino acids. CDR3 in DNA: TGTGCCAGCAGCTTGACTAGCGGGAGCTACGAGCAGTACTTC. Amino acids: CASSLTSGSYEQYF.

The chain combines TRBV5-1 with TRBJ2-3; 7 bases are shared with TRBD1. The germline V gene has CDR1 SGHRS and CDR2 YFSETQ. The ends lost 3 bases at V and 5 bases at J; junction bases unmatched: 9. The CDR3 consists of 15 residues. The CDR3 here is CASSWPRQGGDTQYF. The DNA of the CDR3 is TGCGCCAGCAGCTGGCCCCGACAGGGTGGAGATACGCAGTATTTT.

The V and J genes are TRBV7-2 and TRBJ2-3, with a tentative D call TRBD2 (5 bases). The CDR3 loop spans 16 amino acids. V lost 2 bases, J lost 4 bases, and 16 bases lay in between. Per the germline V gene, CDR1 is SGHTA and CDR2 is FQGNSA. The CDR3 region is CASSLFSRGLADTQYF. The DNA for the CDR3 is TGTGCCAGCAGCTTATTTTCCCGGGGTCTGGCAGATACGCAGTATTTT.

The chain recombines TRBV27 with TRBJ2-2; D perhaps matches TRBD2 (7 bases). The CDR3 extends over 15 amino acids. Germline V CDR1 and CDR2: MNHEY, SMNVEV (reference sequence). V lost 6 bases, J lost 8 bases, and 19 bases lay in between. The CDR3 here is CASRSYGGGSGELFF. In DNA form, the CDR3 reads TGTGCCAGCAGATCCTATGGGGGGGGCTCGGGGGAGCTGTTTTTT.

This chain links TRBV6-5 with TRBJ1-2; 10 positions match TRBD1. Germline trimming cut 7 bases from V and 5 bases from J; bases unmatched to any gene: 7. Per the germline V gene, CDR1 is MNHEY and CDR2 is SVGAGI. The CDR3 is 14 amino acids. This chain's CDR3 is CASTRGTGVYGYTF. For the CDR3, the DNA is TGTGCCAGCACCCGGGGGACAGGGGTATATGGCTACACCTTC.

V and J are TRBV12-1 and TRBJ1-2; the table's D call, TRBD1, was not checked against the DNA. TRBV12-1 is a known pseudogene. The CDR3 has 14 residues. CDR3 bases: TGTGCCAGCACCCAAAGGACAGACTACTATGGCTACACCTTC. Protein sequence: CASTQRTDYYGYTF.

The J gene is TRBJ2-3, the V gene TRBV2; 15 nucleotides agree with TRBD2. Germline V CDR1 and CDR2: SNHLY, FYNNEI. J was trimmed by 0 bases and V by 6 bases; bases with no gene match: 7. The CDR3 extends over 18 amino acids. CDR3: CASSPGLAGGWSTDTQYF. CDR3 DNA sequence: TGTGCCAGCAGCCCGGGACTAGCGGGAGGATGGAGCACAGATACGCAGTATTTT.